Presented here are 17 T cell receptor beta chains from one specimen sequenced in a study of Graves' ophthalmopathy and Graves' hyperthyroidism. RNA transcripts provided the template for amplifying TCR beta CDR3 regions. First-round RT-PCR with HTBI primers preceded a second-round multiplex PCR. MiXCR was run by TCRdb on the multiplex PCR reads, yielding one entry per CDR3 protein. The repertoire holds approximately 460,000 distinct CDR3 sequences, about 15% seen once, with about 9.4% in the top ten. Specimen: blood. The receptors here all came from a woman in her twenties or thirties with Graves' ophthalmopathy.

This clonotype was detected many times. The rearrangement joins TRBV2 to TRBJ1-6; no definite D call. The V end lost 6 bases, the J end lost 8 bases, and 17 bases lay between the germline ends. The CDR3 loop spans 15 amino acids. The germline V gene has CDR1 SNHLY and CDR2 FYNNEI. The CDR3 loop is CASSPTLPTHSPLHF. The CDR3 bases are TGTGCCAGCAGCCCGACTCTTCCAACTCATTCACCCCTCCACTTT.

This clonotype occurred many times. This rearrangement joins TRBV9 to TRBJ2-5; D is ambiguous. The CDR3 has 13 amino acids. V was clipped by 4 bases and J by 4 bases, with 11 bases between them. From germline, CDR1 is SGDLS and CDR2 YYNGEE. The CDR3 DNA reads as TGTGCCAGCAGCTCCACGTGGGGAGAGACCCAGTACTTC. It is translated as CASSSTWGETQYF.

This clonotype was recorded at least ten times. The CDR3 DNA is TGTGCCAGCAGTACCTTACCGGACAGACGTAACACTGAAGCTTTCTTT. It specifies CASSTLPDRRNTEAFF. This chain connects TRBV12-3 or TRBV12-4 to TRBJ1-1, with D maybe TRBD1 (6 bases). Trimming left V 5 bases short and J 2 bases short, with 18 bases between. The CDR3 is made up of 16 amino acids.

This clonotype was recorded many times. The V call is TRBV11-3, the J call TRBJ2-4, with a possible D match to TRBD2 (5 bases). Trimming cost V 5 bases and J 3 bases, with 11 bases left between them. This CDR3 comprises 14 residues. Germline V CDR1 and CDR2: SGHNT, YENEEA. In DNA form, the CDR3 reads TGTGCCAGCAGCCTGAGGGTCGGCAAAAACATTCAGTACTTC. Its translation is CASSLRVGKNIQYF.

Many counts were recorded for this clonotype. Without the conserved terminal phenylalanine or tryptophan, this CDR3 likely stems from a read error. The chain joins TRBV12-3 or TRBV12-4 to TRBJ2-6; no firm D call. This CDR3 is 16 amino acids long. V lost 5 bases, J lost 0 bases, and 11 bases lay in between. The CDR3 sequence is CASSTSTNSGANVLTL. The DNA for the CDR3 is TGTGCCAGCAGTACCTCTACCAACTCTGGGGCCAACGTCCTGACTCTC.

This clonotype was seen ten or more times. This rearrangement joins TRBV28 to TRBJ1-2; D perhaps matches TRBD1 (5 bases). V shed 7 bases and J shed 2 bases, with 20 bases lying between them. The germline gives CDR1 MDHEN, CDR2 SYDVKM. The CDR3 covers 16 residues. This CDR3 is CASTLVGGRKNYGYTF. CDR3 sequence (DNA): TGTGCCAGCACCCTAGTGGGGGGACGGAAAAACTATGGCTACACCTTC.

This clonotype was found many times. The CDR3 reads CASRSDREVNTEAFF. The CDR3 DNA reads as TGTGCCAGCAGATCGGACAGGGAGGTGAACACTGAAGCTTTCTTT. The chain couples TRBV12-3 or TRBV12-4 to TRBJ1-1; 8 bases line up with TRBD1. The CDR3 sequence is 15 residues long. Germline trimming cut 6 bases from V and 0 bases from J; bases unmatched to any gene: 6.

The sample holds many counts of this clonotype. The chain employs TRBV28 and TRBJ1-1, with 7 positions matching TRBD1. Trimming took 6 bases from V and 1 from J; bases not matched to a gene: 8. The V gene's germline CDR1 is MDHEN and CDR2 SYDVKM. CDR3 length equals 15 residues. For the CDR3, the DNA is TGTGCCAGCAGACACGCCGGGACAGCGAACACTGAAGCTTTCTTT. Protein sequence: CASRHAGTANTEAFF.

This clonotype has ten or more counts. The chain combines TRBV6-5 with TRBJ1-2; D possibly corresponds to TRBD1 (6 bases). Germline CDR1 MNHEY, CDR2 SVGAGI. V gave up 2 bases and J gave up 0 bases, with 10 bases separating them. The CDR3 sequence is 15 residues long. The CDR3 DNA reads as TGTGCCAGCAGTTACGGGGGGCAAACTAACTATGGCTACACCTTC. As protein: CASSYGGQTNYGYTF.

This clonotype was picked up many times. The gene calls are TRBV13 and TRBJ1-2; perhaps TRBD1 as D (6 bases). Germline CDR1 and CDR2: PRHDT and FYEKMQ (reference sequence). The CDR3 is 17 residues long. V shed 4 bases and J shed 7 bases, with 25 bases lying between them. The CDR3, as DNA: TGTGCCAGCAGCTCATCCACCCGGACAGCAGGAGTGTCTGGCTACACCTTC. As protein: CASSSSTRTAGVSGYTF.

This clonotype came up many times. V is TRBV25-1 and J is TRBJ1-2, with D unclear. The CDR3 loop spans 15 amino acids. Germline CDR1 MGHDK, CDR2 SYGVNS. V was trimmed by 1 base and J by 0 bases, leaving 9 bases between them. CDR3 sequence reads: CASSESENSNYGYTF. In DNA, the CDR3 is TGTGCCAGCAGTGAATCAGAGAATTCTAACTATGGCTACACCTTC.

This clonotype was seen many times. The CDR3 spells CASSYGPGFSGNTIYF. The CDR3 DNA sequence: TGTGCCAGCAGCTATGGCCCTGGTTTCTCTGGAAACACCATATATTTT. The chain has TRBV7-8 and TRBJ1-3; D remains ambiguous. This CDR3 is built from 16 residues. Deletions cut 4 bases from V and 0 bases from J, with 13 bases between. Germline V CDR1 and CDR2: SGHVS, FQNEAQ. Full variable domain (rest looked up from reference TRBV7-8 and TRBJ1-3): GAGVSQSPRYKVAKRGQDVALRCDPISGHVSLFWYQQALGQGPEFLTYFQNEAQLDKSGLPSDRFFAERPEGSVSTLKIQRTQQEDSAVYLCASSYGPGFSGNTIYFGEGSWLTVV.

This clonotype was seen at least ten times. J is TRBJ2-7 and V is TRBV30; 8 bases agree with TRBD2. CDR1 and CDR2 from the germline V gene are GTSNPN and SVGIG (reference sequence). Germline trimming cut 0 bases from V and 8 bases from J; bases unmatched to any gene: 9. This CDR3 contains 14 residues. CDR3 DNA sequence: TGTGCCTGGAGTGTAGAGCTAGCGGGTCTGCAGCAGTACTTC. Translating it yields CAWSVELAGLQQYF.

This clonotype occurred many times. Here the CDR3 reads CASRAVGKVTYEQYF. In DNA form, the CDR3 reads TGTGCCAGCAGGGCTGTGGGCAAGGTCACCTACGAGCAGTACTTC. The chain recombines TRBV27 with TRBJ2-7; unclear D gene. CDR1 and CDR2 from the germline V gene are MNHEY and SMNVEV (reference sequence). Between the trimmed V and J ends, which lost 6 bases and 2 bases, there was a span of 17 bases. This CDR3 contains 15 residues.

In this sample, this clonotype turned up many times. This chain joins TRBV6-1 and TRBJ1-1; D remains unclear. CDR1 MNHNS and CDR2 SASEGT come from the germline V gene. The CDR3 spans 12 residues. V lost 8 bases, J lost 1 base, and 8 bases lay in between. CDR3 protein: CASWVGNTEAFF. CDR3 DNA sequence: TGTGCCAGCTGGGTGGGGAACACTGAAGCTTTCTTT.

This clonotype was counted at least ten times. The rearrangement links TRBV15 to TRBJ2-2; D not certain. V lost 0 bases to trimming and J lost 6 bases, with 5 bases between them. The CDR3 has 13 residues. The germline gives CDR1 LNHNV, CDR2 YYDKDF (reference sequence). DNA of the CDR3: TGTGCCACCAGCAGAGATAGTGCCGGGGAGCTGTTTTTT. It codes for CATSRDSAGELFF. Using reference TRBV15 and TRBJ2-2 for the parts outside the CDR3, the full variable domain is DAMVIQNPRYQVTQFGKPVTLSCSQTLNHNVMYWYQQKSSQAPKLLFHYYDKDFNNEADTPDNFQSRRPNTSFCFLDIRSPGLGDTAMYLCATSRDSAGELFFGEGSRLTVL.

This clonotype was seen many times. This chain uses TRBV28 with TRBJ2-5; 10 nucleotides match TRBD2. The germline V gene encodes CDR1 MDHEN and CDR2 SYDVKM. After removal of 3 bases from V and 1 base from J, the junction contained 2 bases not matched to a gene. This CDR3 is 15 amino acids long. The CDR3, as DNA: TGTGCCAGCAGTTTTAGCGGGGGGTCCCAAGAGACCCAGTACTTC. Its protein product is CASSFSGGSQETQYF.